Listed here are 16 T cell receptor beta chains from one sample, sequenced in a study of T-cell memory formation after mild COVID-19. MiXCR, applied by TCRdb to the 5' RACE reads, yields one record per CDR3 protein. The table records 90,000 to 120,000 distinct CDR3 sequences, 8.5% to 14% of them present only once. The source material was PBMCs or a T cell subset sorted from them (not recorded which). The receptors were sampled from a man aged 18 to 35 who had mild COVID-19 (a few samples of this study predate the infection). Cell type and time point are not known.

This clonotype has just a few counts. V is TRBV4-2 and J is TRBJ2-3, with 8 bases lining up with TRBD2. The ends lost 0 bases at V and 2 bases at J; junction bases unmatched: 7. CDR3 length equals 17 residues. Germline V gene lookup returns CDR1 LGHNA and CDR2 YNFKEQ. The CDR3 coding sequence is TGTGCCAGCAGCCAAGATCCCCCGGGGGGGCTCACAGATACGCAGTATTTT. Encoded protein: CASSQDPPGGLTDTQYF.

The chain has TRBV7-6 and TRBJ1-1; D gene uncertain. This CDR3 is built from 13 residues. V shed 5 bases and J shed 7 bases, with 14 bases lying between them. Germline V gene sequence: CDR1 SGHVS, CDR2 FNYEAQ. In DNA, the CDR3 is TGTGCCAGCAGCCTTACCAAGATAAGTGAAGCTTTCTTT. This encodes CASSLTKISEAFF.

This clonotype has a handful of counts. The chain employs TRBV18 and TRBJ2-7; D gene unclear. This CDR3 region has 14 residues. Trimming shortened V by 4 bases and J by 5 bases, and 15 bases separated the two germline ends. Germline lookup yields CDR1 KGHSH and CDR2 LQKENI. Written as DNA, the CDR3 is TGTGCCAGCTCACTAGGTCCCTCTCCGGACGAGCAGTACGTC. Translation gives CASSLGPSPDEQYV.

This clonotype was detected ten times or more. The V and J genes are TRBV18 and TRBJ2-5; D not certain. The germline V and J ends were trimmed by 3 bases and 0 bases, with 8 bases remaining between them. The CDR3 sequence is 14 residues long. The V gene's germline CDR1 is KGHSH and CDR2 LQKENI. Here the CDR3 reads CASSPTGYQETQYF. The CDR3 DNA is TGTGCCAGCTCACCGACCGGGTACCAAGAGACCCAGTACTTC.

In its sample, this clonotype was seen a few times. This chain joins TRBV4-3 and TRBJ2-7; TRBD2 agrees at 13 bases. This CDR3 comprises 15 residues. V lost 0 bases to trimming and J lost 9 bases; unmatched junction nucleotides: 5. Looked up from germline, CDR1 is LGHNA and CDR2 is YSLEER. CDR3 sequence reads: CASSQDRTSGRRQYF. DNA of the CDR3: TGCGCCAGCAGCCAAGACCGGACTAGCGGGAGAAGGCAGTACTTC.

This clonotype was counted many times. The chain joins TRBV6-1 to TRBJ2-7; D might be TRBD1 (5 bases). The germline V gene encodes CDR1 MNHNS and CDR2 SASEGT. CDR3 size: 14 residues. With 4 bases removed from V and 0 bases from J, the gap between germline ends came to 10 bases. In nucleotides, the CDR3 is TGTGCCAGCAGTGGCCACAGGAGCTCCTACGAGCAGTACGTC. Translating it yields CASSGHRSSYEQYV.

This clonotype has only a few counts. The CDR3 protein is CAVGGFTGELFF. The CDR3 nucleotides read TGTGCCGTTGGAGGGTTCACCGGGGAGCTGTTTTTT. The chain combines TRBV24-1 with TRBJ2-2; tentative D call: TRBD2 (6 bases). The ends were cut back, 12 bases at V and 4 bases at J, with 11 bases in the middle. Germline-derived CDR1 and CDR2 are KGHDR and SFDVKD. The CDR3 sequence is 12 residues long.

This clonotype was found a few times. V gene TRBV4-2 combines with J gene TRBJ1-5; D possibly corresponds to TRBD1 (6 bases). V lost 2 bases, J lost 4 bases, and 9 bases lay in between. Germline lookup yields CDR1 LGHNA and CDR2 YNFKEQ. This CDR3 is built from 14 residues. The CDR3 reads CASSQLTGNQPQHF. Here the CDR3 DNA reads TGTGCCAGCAGCCAACTTACAGGGAATCAGCCCCAGCATTTT.

This clonotype has only a few counts. The genes are TRBV6-1 and TRBJ1-5; D is perhaps TRBD1 (6 bases). Germline assignment: CDR1 MNHNS and CDR2 SASEGT. CDR3 length equals 17 residues. The V end was cut by 6 bases, the J end by 6 bases, with 24 bases between. The CDR3 is CASSSPTGTGGSQPQHF. The CDR3 bases are TGTGCCAGCAGCTCCCCGACGGGAACCGGGGGCAGTCAGCCCCAGCATTTT.

The chain recombines TRBV9 with TRBJ1-1; D gene ambiguous. Germline V lookup: CDR1 SGDLS, CDR2 YYNGEE. Trimming took 3 bases from V and 10 from J, leaving 10 bases between them. This CDR3 has 11 amino acids. The CDR3 sequence is CASSAGEVAFF. In DNA, the CDR3 is TGTGCCAGCAGCGCAGGAGAGGTAGCTTTCTTT.

This clonotype was observed a few times. The V and J genes are TRBV6-2 or TRBV6-3 and TRBJ2-7; the D gene is possibly TRBD1 (6 bases). The CDR3 extends over 16 amino acids. Germline assignment: CDR1 MNHEY and CDR2 SVGEGT. Trimming pared 6 bases from V and 4 bases from J, leaving 22 bases between. The CDR3 protein is CASSPTSSGAGYEQYF. The CDR3, as DNA: TGTGCCAGCAGCCCCACCTCATCAGGGGCAGGTTACGAGCAGTACTTC.

This clonotype was counted only a few times. V gene TRBV7-3 combines with J gene TRBJ2-3, with 11 bases identical to TRBD2. Trimming at V came to 5 bases and at J to 5 bases, leaving 6 bases not matched to a gene. The CDR3 runs to 15 residues. CDR1 and CDR2 from the germline V gene are SGHTA and FQGTGA. CDR3 in DNA: TGTGCCAGCAGCCTCAGTAGCGGGGGGGGAGATACGCAGTATTTT. The encoded protein is CASSLSSGGGDTQYF.

The V gene is TRBV29-1, the J gene TRBJ2-5; D is undetermined. V was cut by 4 bases and J by 5 bases, with 8 bases left in between. Germline V gives CDR1 SQVTM, CDR2 ANQGSEA. CDR3 length: 11 residues. CDR3 DNA sequence: TGCAGCGTTGGGGTTTTGGAGACCCAGTACTTC. Translated, it gives CSVGVLETQYF.

This clonotype was counted at least ten times. The V call is TRBV6-2 or TRBV6-3, the J call TRBJ2-7; D not resolved. The CDR3 extends over 12 amino acids. Germline V gives CDR1 MNHEY, CDR2 SVGEGT. With 2 bases removed from V and 4 bases from J, the gap between germline ends came to 6 bases. The CDR3 loop reads CASSYGRYEQYV. CDR3 nucleotides: TGTGCCAGCAGTTACGGCAGGTACGAGCAGTACGTC.

This clonotype appeared a single time. The chain couples TRBV20-1 to TRBJ2-2, with 9 bases that match TRBD2. V was pared by 5 bases and J by 5 bases, with 9 bases of the junction left unmatched. CDR1 is DFQATT, CDR2 SNEGSKA, per germline (reference sequence). The CDR3 extends over 15 amino acids. CDR3 residues: CSARLSGGKTGELFF. The CDR3 nucleotides are TGCAGTGCTCGCCTAAGCGGGGGGAAGACCGGGGAGCTGTTTTTT.

The chain uses TRBV4-1 and TRBJ2-5; no reliable D call. Germline CDR1 reads MGHRA; CDR2 reads YSYEKL. V lost 3 bases and J lost 5, with 19 bases in between. This CDR3 comprises 16 residues. The DNA for the CDR3 is TGCGCCAGCAGCCACATACCGCTCCCCTCACGGGAGACCCAGTACTTC. This sequence encodes CASSHIPLPSRETQYF.